These T cell receptor beta chains were read from a single sample in a study of CD8 T cells in Susac syndrome. TCRdb analysed the immunoSEQ multiplex PCR reads with MiXCR anew, one entry per CDR3 protein. The sample lists about 280,000 distinct CDR3 sequences; about 85% were seen once. Sequencing was carried out using CD8+ T cells from PBMCs. The receptors were gathered from a human donor with multiple sclerosis. Each CDR3 is given with its conserved first and last residue. D genes are given only for firm matches.

TRBJ2-3 | TRBV20-1 | TRBD2 | CSASSAGGVDTQYF
TRBJ2-1 | TRBV6-5 | NA | CASSYSTSSYNEQFF
TRBJ2-2 | TRBV6-1 | TRBD1 | CASSQGQGATGELFF
TRBJ2-1 | TRBV19 | TRBD2 | CASSILAGEGRNEQFF
NA | TRBV30 | NA | CAWSVLRQMYEQYF
TRBJ2-7 | TRBV28 | TRBD2 | CASSFLGRAHEQYF
TRBJ1-1 | TRBV7-6 | TRBD1 | CASSGTGREDTEAFF
TRBJ2-3 | TRBV9 | NA | CASSVEAGTTDTQYF
TRBJ2-5 | TRBV11-2 | NA | CASSLVPDTAKETQYF
TRBJ2-3 | TRBV24-1 | NA | CATSDLESDITDTQYF
TRBJ1-6 | TRBV9 | NA | CASSVGGDPYNSPLHF
TRBJ1-2 | TRBV19 | NA | CASSTARDTFSNYGYTF
TRBJ2-7 | TRBV6-1 | NA | CASALTGYRDFLMDF
TRBJ2-3 | TRBV4-1 | TRBD2 | CASSQGHSGFFTDTQYF
TRBJ1-1 | TRBV28 | NA | CASSLRQLNTEAFF
TRBJ2-7 | TRBV14 | NA | CASSGVIYEQYF
TRBJ2-3 | TRBV27 | TRBD1 | CASSRQGLLGDTQYF
TRBJ1-1 | TRBV2 | NA | CASSDRGRDTEAFF
TRBJ2-1 | TRBV27 | NA | CASTMLGEYNEQFF
TRBJ2-7 | TRBV9 | TRBD2 | CASSGSGSPYEQYF
TRBJ2-2 | TRBV6-5 | NA | CASTGHLNTGELFF
TRBJ2-7 | TRBV7-8 | TRBD2 | CASSFLAEDYEQYF
TRBJ1-2 | TRBV7-6 | TRBD1 | CASSQGTGRGYTF
TRBJ2-3 | TRBV4-1 | NA | CASSQDRYGLLQYF
TRBJ2-1 | TRBV9 | TRBD2 | CASSGGTSNEQFF
TRBJ2-7 | TRBV11-2 | NA | CASTLWRGPPYEQYF
TRBJ2-1 | TRBV12-3/TRBV12-4 | NA | CASSLGPRSYNEQFF
TRBJ1-1 | TRBV23-1 | NA | CASSQSRGNTEAFF
TRBJ1-5 | TRBV27 | TRBD1 | CASRLGGTGNQPQHF
TRBJ1-1 | TRBV10-3 | NA | CAIGRDTEAFF
TRBJ2-1 | TRBV7-9 | NA | CASSPAGGRGYNEQFF
TRBJ2-7 | TRBV2 | NA | CAILGPGDGTYEKYF
TRBJ1-1 | TRBV6-1 | NA | CASSEGQRTEAFF
TRBJ2-7 | TRBV19 | NA | CASSIFSGSYEQYF
TRBJ2-7 | TRBV7-9 | NA | CASSLAGRSEQYF
TRBJ2-3 | TRBV5-1 | NA | CASSLEDFTDTQYF
TRBJ2-2 | TRBV13 | TRBD2 | CASSFSGSSYTGELFF
TRBJ2-6 | TRBV27 | NA | CASTGSGANVLTF
TRBJ2-7 | TRBV29-1 | NA | CSVTPGRGRYEQYF
TRBJ2-7 | TRBV13 | NA | CASSGTYSYEQYF
TRBJ2-1 | TRBV29-1 | TRBD1 | CSVHDRGRYNEQFF
TRBJ2-3 | TRBV28 | TRBD1 | CASSLDRGSADTQYF
TRBJ2-2 | TRBV30 | TRBD2 | CAWSVGTSGRLGGELFF
TRBJ2-5 | TRBV12-5 | NA | CASGYLGGGRPQETQYF
TRBJ1-2 | TRBV7-2 | NA | CASSFGRMVWYGYTF
TRBJ1-4 | TRBV7-8 | NA | CASSLAAGRFEKLFF
TRBJ2-1 | TRBV21-1 | NA | CASSTRTDNEQFF
TRBJ2-1 | TRBV10-3 | TRBD2 | CAISESPSGRVDEQFF